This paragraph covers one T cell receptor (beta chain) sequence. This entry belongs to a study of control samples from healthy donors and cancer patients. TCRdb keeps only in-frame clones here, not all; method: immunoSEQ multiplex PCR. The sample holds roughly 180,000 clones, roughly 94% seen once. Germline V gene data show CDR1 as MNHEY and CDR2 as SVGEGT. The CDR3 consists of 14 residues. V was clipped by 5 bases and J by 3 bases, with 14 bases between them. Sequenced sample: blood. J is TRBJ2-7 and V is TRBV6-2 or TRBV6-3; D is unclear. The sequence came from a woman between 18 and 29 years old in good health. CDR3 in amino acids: CASSDRSIIYEQYF. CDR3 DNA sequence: TGTGCCAGCAGTGACCGGAGTATCATCTACGAGCAGTACTTC.